These T cell receptor beta chains were read from a single sample in a study of graft-versus-host responses after intestinal transplantation. Their antigens remain unidentified. Data came from immunoSEQ multiplex PCR; TCRdb stores just in-frame clones and leaves some out. The sample lists over 100,000 clones; 90% to 95% were seen once. The sample was unstimulated CD8+ T cells sorted from spleen or lymph node cells, taken before transplant. Receptors originate from a human donor who was the organ donor for an intestinal transplant. The CDR3 runs from the conserved cysteine through the conserved F or W. The order of the fields is J gene, CDR3 length, V gene, D gene, clone size, CDR3 protein, CDR3 DNA. The D gene is left open where the match is weak. Size is stated for part of the rows, as once, few or many counts, or as a class when the clone is expanded.

TRBJ2-1	12	TRBV27	TRBD2	few	CASSVGGGEQFF	TGTGCCAGCAGCGTAGGCGGGGGTGAGCAGTTCTTC
TRBJ2-1	19	TRBV15	.	.	CATSRDTSSPSTPYNEQFF	TGTGCCACCAGCAGAGACACTTCTAGCCCGAGCACCCCCTACAATGAGCAGTTCTTC
TRBJ1-5	15	TRBV23-1	.	.	CASSQWETTHQPQHF	TGCGCCAGCAGTCAATGGGAGACAACCCATCAGCCCCAGCATTTT
TRBJ1-5	14	TRBV6-1	TRBD1	.	CASSEGIGGESQHF	TGTGCCAGCAGTGAAGGGATAGGGGGCGAGTCCCAGCATTTT
TRBJ2-7	15	TRBV11-1	.	once	CASSLYRANSYEQYF	TGTGCCAGCAGCTTATACAGGGCGAATTCCTACGAGCAGTACTTC
TRBJ1-4	17	TRBV27	.	.	CASSPMPLRDGNEKLFF	TGTGCCAGCAGTCCGATGCCCCTCCGGGACGGTAATGAAAAACTGTTTTTT
TRBJ2-5	14	TRBV5-1	.	.	CASSLAGYQETQYF	TGCGCCAGCAGCTTGGCGGGGTACCAAGAGACCCAGTACTTC
TRBJ1-1	11	TRBV6-1	.	few	CASRDYTEAFF	TGTGCCAGCAGAGACTACACTGAAGCTTTCTTT
TRBJ2-3	15	TRBV2	.	.	CASSGAGWGADTQYF	TGTGCCAGCAGTGGGGCAGGCTGGGGAGCAGATACGCAGTATTTT
TRBJ2-7	16	TRBV4-3	TRBD2	.	CASSQEGTSATYEQYF	TGCGCCAGCAGCCAAGAGGGAACTAGCGCTACCTACGAGCAGTACTTC
TRBJ1-2	13	TRBV29-1	.	.	CSVEGGGRYGYTF	TGCAGCGTTGAAGGGGGCGGGCGCTATGGCTACACCTTC
TRBJ1-5	14	TRBV28	TRBD1	.	CASSFTGGHQPQHF	TGTGCCAGCAGTTTCACAGGGGGGCATCAGCCCCAGCATTTT
TRBJ2-1	13	TRBV10-3	.	.	CAIKVGWDNEQFF	TGTGCCATCAAGGTAGGGTGGGACAATGAGCAGTTCTTC
TRBJ2-2	15	TRBV25-1	TRBD2	.	CASSLAGADTGELFF	TGTGCCAGCAGCCTAGCGGGAGCGGACACCGGGGAGCTGTTTTTT
TRBJ2-5	20	TRBV7-6	TRBD2	.	CASSLYIRWMTGTKGETQYF	TGTGCCAGCAGCTTATACATAAGATGGATGACCGGGACTAAAGGAGAGACCCAGTACTTC
TRBJ1-5	15	TRBV9	TRBD1	.	CASSRTGGSNQPQHF	TGTGCCAGCAGCCGAACAGGGGGGAGCAATCAGCCCCAGCATTTT
TRBJ1-5	13	TRBV27	.	.	CASSLTGNQPQHF	TGTGCCAGCAGTTTGACGGGGAATCAGCCCCAGCATTTT
TRBJ2-5	14	TRBV18	.	.	CASSPFRAGETQYF	TGTGCCAGCTCACCATTTCGGGCGGGAGAGACCCAGTACTTC
TRBJ2-3	10	TRBV6-1	.	.	CASSTDTQYF	TGTGCCAGCAGCACAGATACGCAGTATTTT
TRBJ1-1	14	TRBV28	.	.	CASSFEGDIAEAFF	TGTGCCAGCAGTTTTGAGGGGGATATCGCTGAAGCTTTCTTT
TRBJ2-6	16	TRBV9	.	.	CASSVGSGSGANVLTF	TGTGCCAGCAGCGTAGGGTCTGGCTCTGGGGCCAACGTCCTGACTTTC
TRBJ2-2	13	TRBV6-6	.	.	CASSYGTTGELFF	TGTGCCAGCAGTTACGGCACCACCGGGGAGCTGTTTTTT
TRBJ2-7	17	TRBV7-9	.	.	CASSLYLLRGLIYEQYF	TGTGCCAGCAGCTTATATCTTTTGAGGGGACTTATCTACGAGCAGTACTTC
TRBJ2-7	14	TRBV6-1	.	.	CASRDRPSSYEQYF	TGTGCCAGCAGGGACCGCCCGAGCTCCTACGAGCAGTACTTC
TRBJ2-2	17	TRBV9	TRBD2	.	CARSVGAGGLNTGELFF	TGTGCCCGCAGCGTAGGGGCGGGGGGCCTGAACACCGGGGAGCTGTTTTTT
TRBJ1-2	13	TRBV7-9	.	.	CASSQNQGHGYTF	TGTGCCAGCAGCCAAAACCAGGGGCATGGCTACACCTTC
TRBJ2-7	15	TRBV4-1	.	.	CASSLLRRGSYEQYF	TGCGCCAGCAGTCTCCTCCGCAGGGGTTCCTACGAGCAGTACTTC
TRBJ2-1	12	TRBV29-1	TRBD1	.	CSVADRGYEQFF	TGCAGCGTGGCGGACAGGGGCTATGAGCAGTTCTTC
TRBJ2-1	14	TRBV2	.	.	CASSAGWVDNEQFF	TGTGCCAGCAGTGCAGGGTGGGTAGACAATGAGCAGTTCTTC
TRBJ2-7	14	TRBV13	TRBD1	.	CASSDRDSSYEQYF	TGTGCCAGCAGCGACCGGGACAGCTCCTACGAGCAGTACTTC